The rows below give T cell receptor beta chains drawn from one sample of a study of shared clonotypes between healthy human individuals. Assay used: immunoSEQ multiplex PCR; TCRdb lists only in-frame clones, some missing. The sample lists roughly 680,000 clones; over 60% were seen once. The sequencing input was memory CD4+ T cells sorted from blood. The receptors derive from a woman aged 25 to 39 in good health. Both conserved end residues are part of each CDR3. The order of the fields is clone size, V gene, J gene, D gene, CDR3 DNA, CDR3 protein. The D gene is left open where the match is weak. The size field is filled for only some rows; it gives once, few, many or a size class.

size: .
V: TRBV15
J: TRBJ2-7
D: TRBD2
DNA: TGTGCCACCAGCAGAGAAGCGGGAGGGCCTTTCTACGAGCAGTACTTC
CDR3: CATSREAGGPFYEQYF

size: .
V: TRBV19
J: TRBJ2-5
D: TRBD2
DNA: TGTGCCAGTGATAGCGGGTCCCGAGTGGAGACCCAGTACTTC
CDR3: CASDSGSRVETQYF

size: .
V: TRBV6-1
J: TRBJ1-3
D: .
DNA: TGTGCCAGCAGTGAAGGAGGGGGGCCAATAAACACCATATATTTT
CDR3: CASSEGGGPINTIYF

size: once
V: TRBV7-9
J: TRBJ1-5
D: .
DNA: TGTGCCAGCAGCGTCGGCGGGGATCAGCCCCAGCATTTT
CDR3: CASSVGGDQPQHF

size: .
V: TRBV7-9
J: TRBJ2-5
D: .
DNA: TGTGCCAGCAGCCTGCAAGAGACCCAGTACTTC
CDR3: CASSLQETQYF

size: .
V: TRBV28
J: TRBJ1-1
D: .
DNA: TGTGCCAGCAGCCTACAGGGATTAAACACTGAAGCTTTCTTT
CDR3: CASSLQGLNTEAFF

size: .
V: TRBV2
J: TRBJ2-7
D: TRBD1
DNA: TGTGCCAGCAGTGCCGACAGGGGGGGCTCCTACGAGCAGTACTTC
CDR3: CASSADRGGSYEQYF

size: .
V: TRBV11-2
J: TRBJ2-6
D: .
DNA: TGTGCCAGCAGCTTAGTAGACTCTGGGGCCAACGTCCTGACTTTC
CDR3: CASSLVDSGANVLTF

size: .
V: TRBV29-1
J: TRBJ2-3
D: TRBD2
DNA: TGCAGCGTTGGCCCTAGCGGGAGTAACACAGATACGCAGTATTTT
CDR3: CSVGPSGSNTDTQYF

size: .
V: TRBV7-3
J: TRBJ2-1
D: .
DNA: TGTGCCAGCAGTTTAAACGGAGGAGGGGATGAGCAGTTCTTC
CDR3: CASSLNGGGDEQFF

size: .
V: TRBV10-1
J: TRBJ2-5
D: TRBD2
DNA: TGCGCCAGCAGTGAGTCCGGGGGGGAGACCCAGTACTTC
CDR3: CASSESGGETQYF

size: .
V: TRBV18
J: TRBJ1-1
D: TRBD1
DNA: TGTGCCAGCTCCCGTAACAGGGGAGAGAACACTGAAGCTTTCTTT
CDR3: CASSRNRGENTEAFF

size: .
V: TRBV19
J: TRBJ1-1
D: .
DNA: TGTGCCAGTAGTATTAGGTACATGAACACTGAAGCTTTCTTT
CDR3: CASSIRYMNTEAFF

size: few
V: TRBV2
J: TRBJ2-7
D: .
DNA: TGTGCCAGCGGGGCGGCCGGAGCATACGAGCAGTACTTC
CDR3: CASGAAGAYEQYF

size: .
V: TRBV7-6
J: TRBJ1-3
D: .
DNA: TGTGCCAGCAGCCCGTTTCCTTCAGGGGCCCGCGGGAACACCATATATTTT
CDR3: CASSPFPSGARGNTIYF

size: .
V: TRBV4-2
J: TRBJ2-7
D: .
DNA: TGTGCCAGCAGCCAGAGCGTTTCGTTTGAATCCCCTTCCTACGAGCAGTACTTC
CDR3: CASSQSVSFESPSYEQYF

size: .
V: TRBV13
J: TRBJ2-7
D: TRBD2
DNA: TGTGCCAGCAGCTTGGGCCTAGCGGGAGAATGGTACGAGCAGTACTTC
CDR3: CASSLGLAGEWYEQYF

size: .
V: TRBV13
J: TRBJ2-7
D: TRBD2
DNA: TGTGCCAGCAGCACCTCTAGCGGGAGGATCTCGGAGCAGTACTTC
CDR3: CASSTSSGRISEQYF

size: .
V: TRBV27
J: TRBJ2-1
D: TRBD2
DNA: TGTGCCAGCAATCTCGGCCCCCTGGGACTAGCGGGAGGGGGGAATGAGCAGTTCTTC
CDR3: CASNLGPLGLAGGGNEQFF

size: .
V: TRBV19
J: TRBJ1-3
D: .
DNA: TGTGCCAGTGGACCTCGGGGGGCTCGGGCTGGAAACACCATATATTTT
CDR3: CASGPRGARAGNTIYF

size: .
V: TRBV11-2
J: TRBJ1-6
D: .
DNA: TGTGCCAGCAGCCCAAGAGGTTCACCCCTCCACTTT
CDR3: CASSPRGSPLHF

size: .
V: TRBV4-2
J: TRBJ2-1
D: TRBD2
DNA: TGTGCCAGCAGCACAACGGAACAATCCAGCGGGAGGCACAATGAGCAGTTCTTC
CDR3: CASSTTEQSSGRHNEQFF

size: .
V: TRBV7-6
J: TRBJ1-4
D: .
DNA: TGTGCCAGCAGCTTCAACCGGGACACGAGGGATGAAAAACTGTTTTTT
CDR3: CASSFNRDTRDEKLFF

size: .
V: TRBV5-5
J: TRBJ2-2
D: .
DNA: TGTGCCAGCAGCCGCAGGGAGAAGGTCACCGGGGAGCTGTTTTTT
CDR3: CASSRREKVTGELFF

size: .
V: TRBV6-1
J: TRBJ2-3
D: .
DNA: TGTGCCAGCAGTGAAGCGCGGATAAGACTAACCAGCACAGATACGCAGTATTTT
CDR3: CASSEARIRLTSTDTQYF

size: few
V: TRBV19
J: TRBJ2-7
D: .
DNA: TGTGCCAGTAGTATGATTAACTCCTACGAGCAGTACTTC
CDR3: CASSMINSYEQYF

size: .
V: TRBV28
J: TRBJ1-1
D: .
DNA: TGTGCCAGCAGTTTAACTCCCGGACAGTCGAACACTGAAGCTTTCTTT
CDR3: CASSLTPGQSNTEAFF

size: few
V: TRBV14
J: TRBJ1-2
D: .
DNA: TGTGCCAGCAGCCTAAGCGTGTTGGCTGGGTTTCTCTTC
CDR3: CASSLSVLAGFLF

size: few
V: TRBV28
J: TRBJ2-7
D: .
DNA: TGTGCCAGCAGTTTATGGTCCGGGGCGAAGCGGGAGCAGTACTTC
CDR3: CASSLWSGAKREQYF

size: .
V: TRBV18
J: TRBJ2-7
D: .
DNA: TGTGCCAGCTCACCGAGCGGTTCCTCCTACGAGCAGTACTTC
CDR3: CASSPSGSSYEQYF

size: .
V: TRBV27
J: TRBJ2-3
D: .
DNA: TGTGCCAGCAGTTCTCGGATAGCGGCCGATAGCACAGATACGCAGTATTTT
CDR3: CASSSRIAADSTDTQYF

size: .
V: TRBV4-1
J: TRBJ2-5
D: .
DNA: TGCGCCAGCAGCCAAGTAGGGACACCAGAGACCCAGTACTTC
CDR3: CASSQVGTPETQYF

size: .
V: TRBV7-2
J: TRBJ1-1
D: TRBD1
DNA: TGTGCCAGCAGCTCGATGGGACAGGGAGTCACTGAAGCTTTCTTT
CDR3: CASSSMGQGVTEAFF

size: .
V: TRBV18
J: TRBJ1-5
D: .
DNA: TGTGCCAGCTCATCTTCGGGTCCGCGTCAGCCCCAGCATTTT
CDR3: CASSSSGPRQPQHF

size: .
V: TRBV6-5
J: TRBJ2-5
D: .
DNA: TGTGCCAGCAGTTACTCCATGGCGGGGTACCAAGAGACCCAGTACTTC
CDR3: CASSYSMAGYQETQYF

size: .
V: TRBV28
J: TRBJ2-1
D: .
DNA: TGTGCCAGCAGTTCCCCAGGGGTTAGGGATGAGCAGTTCTTC
CDR3: CASSSPGVRDEQFF

size: once
V: TRBV5-1
J: TRBJ1-5
D: .
DNA: TGCGCCAGCAGCCCCGGGGTAGATGGGCAGCCCCAGCATTTT
CDR3: CASSPGVDGQPQHF

size: .
V: TRBV2
J: TRBJ1-1
D: .
DNA: TGTGCCAGCGGAAAGACAGGCCTTGAAGCTTTCTTT
CDR3: CASGKTGLEAFF

size: once
V: TRBV27
J: TRBJ1-1
D: .
DNA: TGTGCCAGCAGCACACAGCCTATGAACACTGAAGCTTTCTTT
CDR3: CASSTQPMNTEAFF

size: .
V: TRBV5-8
J: TRBJ2-3
D: TRBD1
DNA: TGTGCCAGCAGCTTGGGGGACAGAAGCACAGATACGCAGTATTTT
CDR3: CASSLGDRSTDTQYF

size: .
V: TRBV12-5
J: TRBJ2-5
D: TRBD2
DNA: TGTGCTAGTGGTTCTACCGGGACTAGCGGGAGGTCCCCAGAGACCCAGTACTTC
CDR3: CASGSTGTSGRSPETQYF

size: .
V: TRBV5-5
J: TRBJ2-7
D: .
DNA: TGTGCCAGCAGCACTAGCCGGGACAGTAACGAGCAGTACTTC
CDR3: CASSTSRDSNEQYF

size: .
V: TRBV25-1
J: TRBJ2-7
D: .
DNA: TGTGCCAGCAGTGAATATACAAGCCATTACTACGAGCAGTACTTC
CDR3: CASSEYTSHYYEQYF

size: .
V: TRBV20-1
J: TRBJ2-3
D: .
DNA: TGCAGTGGTAACACAGATACGCAGTATTTT
CDR3: CSGNTDTQYF

size: .
V: TRBV7-2
J: TRBJ2-7
D: .
DNA: TGTGCCAGCAGCTTACGGAGAGCCGACACCTACGAGCAGTACTTC
CDR3: CASSLRRADTYEQYF

size: .
V: TRBV27
J: TRBJ2-1
D: .
DNA: TGTGCCAGCAGTCCTGTATTGGAGGGACGGCTTAGCGCCTACAATGAGCAGTTCTTC
CDR3: CASSPVLEGRLSAYNEQFF

size: .
V: TRBV4-2
J: TRBJ2-1
D: .
DNA: TGTGCCAGCAGCCAAGACCGACAGGCCTCCTACAATGAGCAGTTCTTC
CDR3: CASSQDRQASYNEQFF

size: .
V: TRBV5-1
J: TRBJ2-1
D: TRBD2
DNA: TGCGCCAGCAGCTTTTCTAGCGGGTCTTACAATGAGCAGTTCTTC
CDR3: CASSFSSGSYNEQFF

size: many
V: TRBV19
J: TRBJ2-1
D: .
DNA: TGTGCCAGTAGTTCGCAGTACAATGAGCAGTTCTTC
CDR3: CASSSQYNEQFF

size: .
V: TRBV27
J: TRBJ1-5
D: TRBD1
DNA: TGTGCCAGCAGTCCGATACAGGGGGCAGGACAGCCCCAGCATTTT
CDR3: CASSPIQGAGQPQHF

size: .
V: TRBV5-5
J: TRBJ2-7
D: .
DNA: TGTGCCAGCAGCACCATCGGGAGCTCCTACGAGCAGTACTTC
CDR3: CASSTIGSSYEQYF

size: few
V: TRBV27
J: TRBJ2-5
D: .
DNA: TGTGCCAGCAGTTTATCGATAAGGGGAGAGACCCAGTACTTC
CDR3: CASSLSIRGETQYF

size: .
V: TRBV29-1
J: TRBJ2-5
D: .
DNA: TGCAGCGTTGAGGGGGCGCGGTACCAAGAGACCCAGTACTTC
CDR3: CSVEGARYQETQYF

size: .
V: TRBV28
J: TRBJ1-1
D: .
DNA: TGTGCCAGCAGTTTATCCCGGGTCCGGGGCACTGAAGCTTTCTTT
CDR3: CASSLSRVRGTEAFF

size: .
V: TRBV18
J: TRBJ2-5
D: .
DNA: TGTGCCAGCTCAGGAAAGCAAGAGACCCAGTACTTC
CDR3: CASSGKQETQYF

size: .
V: TRBV11-2
J: TRBJ1-1
D: .
DNA: TGTGCCAGCAGCTTAATGGCGAGGGTGAACACTGAAGCTTTCTTT
CDR3: CASSLMARVNTEAFF

size: .
V: TRBV28
J: TRBJ2-7
D: TRBD1
DNA: TGTGCCACTTATAGACAGGGTGGGTCGAACGAGCAGTACTTC
CDR3: CATYRQGGSNEQYF